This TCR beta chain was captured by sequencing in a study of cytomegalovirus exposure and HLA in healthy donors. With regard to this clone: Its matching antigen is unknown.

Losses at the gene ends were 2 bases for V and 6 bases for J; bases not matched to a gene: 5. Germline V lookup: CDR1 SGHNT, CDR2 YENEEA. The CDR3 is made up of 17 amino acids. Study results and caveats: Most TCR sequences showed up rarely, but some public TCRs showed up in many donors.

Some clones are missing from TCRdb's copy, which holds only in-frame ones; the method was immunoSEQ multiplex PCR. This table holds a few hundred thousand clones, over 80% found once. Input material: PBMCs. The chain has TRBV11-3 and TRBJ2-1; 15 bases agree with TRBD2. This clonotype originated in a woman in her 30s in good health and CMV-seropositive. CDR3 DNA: TGTGCCAGCAGCTTATGGAGGACTAGCGGGAGGGCCAATGAGCAGTTCTTC. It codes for CASSLWRTSGRANEQFF.